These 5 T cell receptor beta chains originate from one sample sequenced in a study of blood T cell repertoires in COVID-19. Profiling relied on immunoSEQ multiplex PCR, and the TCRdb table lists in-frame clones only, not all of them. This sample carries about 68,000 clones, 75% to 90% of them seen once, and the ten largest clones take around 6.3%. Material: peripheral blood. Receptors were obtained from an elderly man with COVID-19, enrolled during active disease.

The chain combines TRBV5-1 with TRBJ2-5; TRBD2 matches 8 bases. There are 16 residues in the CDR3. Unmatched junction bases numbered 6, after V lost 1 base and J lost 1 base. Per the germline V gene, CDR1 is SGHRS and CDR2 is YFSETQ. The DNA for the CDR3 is TGCGCCAGCAGCTTGACCGGGACTAGAGGCCAAGAGACCCAGTACTTC. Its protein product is CASSLTGTRGQETQYF. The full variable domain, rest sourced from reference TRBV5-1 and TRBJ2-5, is KAGVTQTPRYLIKTRGQQVTLSCSPISGHRSVSWYQQTPGQGLQFLFEYFSETQRNKGNFPGRFSGRQFSNSRSEMNVSTLELGDSALYLCASSLTGTRGQETQYFGPGTRLLVL.

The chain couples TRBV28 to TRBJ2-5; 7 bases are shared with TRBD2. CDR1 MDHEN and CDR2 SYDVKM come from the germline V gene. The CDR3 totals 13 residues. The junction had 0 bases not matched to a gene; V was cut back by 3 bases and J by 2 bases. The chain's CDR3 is CASSLGGQETQYF. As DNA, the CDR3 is TGTGCCAGCAGTTTGGGAGGGCAAGAGACCCAGTACTTC.

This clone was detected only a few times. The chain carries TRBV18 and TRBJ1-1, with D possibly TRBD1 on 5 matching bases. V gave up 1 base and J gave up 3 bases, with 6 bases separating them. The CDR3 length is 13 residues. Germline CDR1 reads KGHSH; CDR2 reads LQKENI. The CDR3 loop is CASSPLRDTEAFF. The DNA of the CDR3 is TGTGCCAGCTCACCACTCAGGGACACTGAAGCTTTCTTT. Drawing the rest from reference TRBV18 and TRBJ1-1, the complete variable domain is NAGVMQNPRHLVRRRGQEARLRCSPMKGHSHVYWYRQLPEEGLKFMVYLQKENIIDESGMPKERFSAEFPKEGPSILRIQQVVRGDSAAYFCASSPLRDTEAFFGQGTRLTVV.

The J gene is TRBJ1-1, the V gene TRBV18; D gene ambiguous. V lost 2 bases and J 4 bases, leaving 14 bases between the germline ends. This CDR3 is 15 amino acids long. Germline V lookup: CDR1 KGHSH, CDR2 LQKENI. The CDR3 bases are TGTGCCAGCTCACCAAGTCCGGGAGCAGGCACTGAAGCTTTCTTT. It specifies CASSPSPGAGTEAFF.

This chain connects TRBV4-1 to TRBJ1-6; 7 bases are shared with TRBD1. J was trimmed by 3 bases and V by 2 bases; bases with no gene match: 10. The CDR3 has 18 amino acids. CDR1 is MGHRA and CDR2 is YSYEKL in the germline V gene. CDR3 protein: CASSQNRAGGGYNSPLHF. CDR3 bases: TGCGCCAGCAGCCAAAATCGGGCAGGGGGAGGCTATAATTCACCCCTCCACTTT.